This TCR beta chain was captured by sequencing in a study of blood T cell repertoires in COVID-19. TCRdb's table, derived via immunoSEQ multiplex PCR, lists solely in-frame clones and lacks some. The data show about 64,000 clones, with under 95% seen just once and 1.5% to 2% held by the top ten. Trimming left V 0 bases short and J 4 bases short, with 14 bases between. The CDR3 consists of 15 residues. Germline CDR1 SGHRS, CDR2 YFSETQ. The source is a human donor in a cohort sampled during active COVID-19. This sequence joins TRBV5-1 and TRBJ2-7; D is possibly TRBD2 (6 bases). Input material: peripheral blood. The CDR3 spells CASSLARWGDYEQYF. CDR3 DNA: TGCGCCAGCAGCTTGGCCCGGTGGGGGGATTACGAGCAGTACTTC.